This T cell receptor (beta chain) was recorded in a study of cytomegalovirus exposure and HLA in healthy donors. Study details: In an earlier analysis, around 100 million unique TCR beta sequences were found from some 180 million T cells.

As to this clone: Its specificity is not known.

Donors likely had unrecorded immune exposures despite being nominally healthy when sampled. The PCR contained 60 Vbeta and 13 Jbeta primers. Clones were read by immunoSEQ multiplex PCR, and TCRdb kept only the in-frame ones, dropping some. In the table there are some 150,000 clones, around 78% of which are singletons. Study-level results: It was reportedly the case that the classifier diagnosed cytomegalovirus status with high specificity and sensitivity.

Germline trimming cut 5 bases from V and 2 bases from J; bases unmatched to any gene: 6. CDR3 length: 14 residues. Germline CDR1 is SGHVS and CDR2 is FQNEAQ. This rearrangement joins TRBV7-8 to TRBJ2-7, with 7 bases that match TRBD1. Source material: PBMCs. This sequence originates from a woman aged 25-40 years in good health and CMV-seropositive. CDR3 DNA sequence: TGTGCCAGCAGCCCCGGGCAGGGGGCCTACGAGCAGTACTTC. Amino acid sequence: CASSPGQGAYEQYF.